Sequencing of this T cell receptor (beta chain) was carried out in a study of chemoradiotherapy in HPV16-positive cancers. Trimming shortened V by 6 bases and J by 5 bases, and 14 bases separated the two germline ends. The CDR3 has 14 residues. Germline CDR1 and CDR2: MNHNY and SVGAGI (reference sequence). Only in-frame clones appear in the TCRdb table, and some are missing; sequencing was by immunoSEQ multiplex PCR. The sample records about 5,600 clones, approximately 82% being singletons. The receptor was isolated from a human donor with HPV-associated anogenital cancer. Material: tumor tissue, obtained from a patient who underwent chemoradiotherapy. This chain links TRBV6-6 with TRBJ2-4; no clear D gene. CDR3 nucleotide sequence: TGTGCCAGCAGGCCGGACCATCTCCAAAACATTCAGTACTTC. It translates to CASRPDHLQNIQYF.